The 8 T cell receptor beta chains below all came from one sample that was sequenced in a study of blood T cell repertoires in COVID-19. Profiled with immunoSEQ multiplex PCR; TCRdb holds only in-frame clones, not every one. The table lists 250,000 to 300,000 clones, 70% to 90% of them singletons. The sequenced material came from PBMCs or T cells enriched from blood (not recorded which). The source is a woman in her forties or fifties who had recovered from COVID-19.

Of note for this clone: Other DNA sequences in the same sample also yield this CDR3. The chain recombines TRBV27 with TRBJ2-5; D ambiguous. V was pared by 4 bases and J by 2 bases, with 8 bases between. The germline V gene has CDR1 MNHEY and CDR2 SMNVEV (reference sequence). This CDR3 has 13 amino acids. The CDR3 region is CASSSRRQETQYF. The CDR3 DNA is TGTGCCAGCAGTTCCCGCAGGCAAGAGACCCAGTACTTC.

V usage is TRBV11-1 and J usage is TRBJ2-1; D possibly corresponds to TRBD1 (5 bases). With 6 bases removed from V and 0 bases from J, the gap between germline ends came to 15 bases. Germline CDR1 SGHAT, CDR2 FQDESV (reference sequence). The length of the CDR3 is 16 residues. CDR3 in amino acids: CASSLTGTNSYNEQFF. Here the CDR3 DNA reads TGTGCCAGCAGTTTAACAGGAACGAACTCCTACAATGAGCAGTTCTTC.

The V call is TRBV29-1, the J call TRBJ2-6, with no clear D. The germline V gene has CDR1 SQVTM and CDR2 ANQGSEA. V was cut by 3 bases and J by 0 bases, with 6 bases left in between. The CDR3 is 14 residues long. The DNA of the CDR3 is TGCAGCGTTGAGAGTGTCTCTGGGGCCAACGTCCTGACTTTC. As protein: CSVESVSGANVLTF.

CDR3 sequence: CASSFFSGITLYEQYF. CDR3 nucleotide sequence: TGTGCCAGCAGCTTCTTTAGCGGGATAACTCTCTACGAGCAGTACTTC. The V call is TRBV5-5, the J call TRBJ2-7, with 8 nucleotides matching TRBD2. The CDR3 runs to 16 residues. Germline trimming cut 2 bases from V and 3 bases from J; bases unmatched to any gene: 10. Germline V gives CDR1 SGHKS, CDR2 YYEKEE (reference sequence).

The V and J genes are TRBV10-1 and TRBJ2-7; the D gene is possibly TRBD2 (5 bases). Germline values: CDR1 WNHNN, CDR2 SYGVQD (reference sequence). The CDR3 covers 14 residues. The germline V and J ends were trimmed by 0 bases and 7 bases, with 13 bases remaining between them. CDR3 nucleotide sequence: TGCGCCAGCAGTGAGTCACAAAAGCCGGGGGAGCAGTACTTC. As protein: CASSESQKPGEQYF.

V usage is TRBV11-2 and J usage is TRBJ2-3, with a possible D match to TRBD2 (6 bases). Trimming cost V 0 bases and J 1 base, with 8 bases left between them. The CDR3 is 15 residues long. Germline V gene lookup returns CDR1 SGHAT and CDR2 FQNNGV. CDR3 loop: CASSLDASGTDTQYF. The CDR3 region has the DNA TGTGCCAGCAGCTTAGACGCTAGCGGCACAGATACGCAGTATTTT.

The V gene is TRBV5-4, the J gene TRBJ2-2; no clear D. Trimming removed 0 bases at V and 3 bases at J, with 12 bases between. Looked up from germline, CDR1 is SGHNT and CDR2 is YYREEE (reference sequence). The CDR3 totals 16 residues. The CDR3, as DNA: TGTGCCAGCAGCTTGGCTATGGGCTCCCACACCGGGGAGCTGTTTTTT. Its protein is CASSLAMGSHTGELFF.

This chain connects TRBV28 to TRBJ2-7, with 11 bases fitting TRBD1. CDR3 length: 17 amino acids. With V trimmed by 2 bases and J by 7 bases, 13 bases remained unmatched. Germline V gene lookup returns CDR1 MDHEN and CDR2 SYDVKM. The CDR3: CASSLGRTGTGGGEQYF. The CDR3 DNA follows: TGTGCCAGCAGTTTAGGACGGACTGGGACAGGGGGAGGTGAGCAGTACTTC.